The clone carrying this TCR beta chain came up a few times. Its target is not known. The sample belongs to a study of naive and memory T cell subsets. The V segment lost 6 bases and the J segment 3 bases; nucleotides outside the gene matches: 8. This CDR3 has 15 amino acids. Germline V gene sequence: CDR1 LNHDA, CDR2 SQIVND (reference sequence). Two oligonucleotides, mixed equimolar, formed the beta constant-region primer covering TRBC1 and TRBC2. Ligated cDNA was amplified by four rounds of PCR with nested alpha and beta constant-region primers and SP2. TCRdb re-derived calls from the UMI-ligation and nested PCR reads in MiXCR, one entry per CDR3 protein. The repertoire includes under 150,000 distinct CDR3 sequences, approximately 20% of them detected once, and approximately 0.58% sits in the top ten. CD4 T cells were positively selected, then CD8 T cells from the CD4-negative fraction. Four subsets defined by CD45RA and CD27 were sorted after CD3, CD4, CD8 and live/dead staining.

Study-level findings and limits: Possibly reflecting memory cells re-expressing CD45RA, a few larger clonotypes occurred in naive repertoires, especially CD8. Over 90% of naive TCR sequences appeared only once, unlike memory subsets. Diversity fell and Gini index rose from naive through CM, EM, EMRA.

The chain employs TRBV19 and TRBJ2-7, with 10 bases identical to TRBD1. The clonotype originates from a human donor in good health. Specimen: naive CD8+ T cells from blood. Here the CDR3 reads CASRKTGTGVYEQYF. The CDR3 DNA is TGTGCCAGTAGAAAAACCGGGACAGGGGTCTACGAGCAGTACTTC.